Below, 30 T cell receptor beta chains from the same sample are listed, as sequenced in a study of T cell responses to AZD1222 COVID-19 vaccine. TCRdb's table, derived via immunoSEQ multiplex PCR, lists solely in-frame clones and lacks some. Among about 120,000 clones listed, around nine tenths were seen once. Material: peripheral blood, obtained on day 0 of AZD1222 vaccination. Every receptor here comes from an adult in good health.

The rearrangement uses TRBV25-1 and TRBJ1-6; tentatively, D is TRBD1 (5 bases). The germline V and J ends were trimmed by 6 bases and 4 bases, with 13 bases remaining between them. CDR1 MGHDK and CDR2 SYGVNS come from the germline V gene. The length of the CDR3 is 15 residues. The CDR3 coding sequence is TGTGCCAGCAGGACTGGGGGGGGATATAATTCACCCCTCCACTTT. Translating it yields CASRTGGGYNSPLHF.

V usage is TRBV20-1 and J usage is TRBJ2-1, with D unresolved. Germline lookup yields CDR1 DFQATT and CDR2 SNEGSKA (reference sequence). Trimming removed 4 bases at V and 1 base at J, with 8 bases between. The CDR3 is 13 amino acids. CDR3 residues: CSANDPSYNEQFF. The CDR3 DNA reads as TGCAGTGCTAATGACCCATCCTACAATGAGCAGTTCTTC.

This chain links TRBV10-2 with TRBJ2-1; TRBD2 agrees at 12 bases. The length of the CDR3 is 13 residues. V lost 8 bases, J lost 7 bases, and 3 bases stayed unmatched. In germline, CDR1 is WSHSY, CDR2 SAAADI. The CDR3 nucleotides read TGCGCCAGCCTTACTAGCGGGGGGAATGAGCAGTTCTTC. As protein: CASLTSGGNEQFF.

J is TRBJ2-5 and V is TRBV10-3; D is perhaps TRBD2 (6 bases). CDR1 ENHRY and CDR2 SYGVKD come from the germline V gene. There are 16 residues in the CDR3. V was pared by 6 bases and J by 5 bases, with 22 bases between. The CDR3 coding sequence is TGTGCCATCAGAGAAGAGGGACTTTGGGGCCAGGAGACCCAGTACTTC. The encoded protein is CAIREEGLWGQETQYF.

This chain links TRBV19 with TRBJ1-5; 8 bases agree with TRBD1. The ends lost 3 bases at V and 2 bases at J; junction bases unmatched: 9. The CDR3 runs 17 residues. Germline V gives CDR1 LNHDA, CDR2 SQIVND (reference sequence). The CDR3 region has the DNA TGTGCCAGTAGTATCTTACAATTGGACAGGGGCAATCAGCCCCAGCATTTT. This sequence encodes CASSILQLDRGNQPQHF.

This clone has just a few counts. The V and J genes are TRBV15 and TRBJ1-2; 8 bases align to TRBD1. V gave up 1 base and J gave up 8 bases; unmatched junction bases: 18. The germline CDR1 and CDR2 sequences are LNHNV and YYDKDF (reference sequence). This CDR3 is built from 18 residues. The DNA of the CDR3 is TGTGCCACCAGCAGAGGCCAACAGGGGGTGTTAGTGGCTGGGGGCTACACCTTC. This translates into CATSRGQQGVLVAGGYTF. The entire variable domain, with the rest obtained from reference TRBV15 and TRBJ1-2, is as follows: DAMVIQNPRYQVTQFGKPVTLSCSQTLNHNVMYWYQQKSSQAPKLLFHYYDKDFNNEADTPDNFQSRRPNTSFCFLDIRSPGLGDTAMYLCATSRGQQGVLVAGGYTFGSGTRLTVV.

This clone was found once. The rearrangement links TRBV19 to TRBJ2-5; D uncertain. V was trimmed by 2 bases and J by 1 base, leaving 8 bases between them. CDR1 LNHDA and CDR2 SQIVND come from the germline V gene (reference sequence). The CDR3 contains 14 residues. CDR3: CASSILGAQETQYF. CDR3 DNA sequence: TGTGCCAGTAGTATATTGGGTGCCCAAGAGACCCAGTACTTC.

V and J are TRBV3-1 (or the pseudogene TRBV3-2) and TRBJ2-1; D perhaps matches TRBD2 (5 bases). There are 13 residues in the CDR3. Per germline, CDR1 LGHDT and CDR2 YNNKEL (reference sequence). Trimming removed 4 bases at V and 9 bases at J, with 13 bases between. DNA of the CDR3: TGTGCCAGCAGCCGACTACTAGAGGGTGAGCAGTTCTTC. This sequence encodes CASSRLLEGEQFF.

The V gene is TRBV19, the J gene TRBJ1-1; D might be TRBD1 (5 bases). Trimming removed 5 bases from V and 4 bases from J, with 17 bases in between. This CDR3 comprises 15 residues. The germline gives CDR1 LNHDA, CDR2 SQIVND (reference sequence). The CDR3 loop is CASSARLGLVTEAFF. CDR3 DNA: TGTGCCAGTAGTGCTCGTTTGGGGCTGGTCACTGAAGCTTTCTTT.

Concerning this clone: Other DNA sequences in this sample translate to the same CDR3. The V and J genes are TRBV5-4 and TRBJ2-3, with 8 nucleotides matching TRBD1. Per germline, CDR1 SGHNT and CDR2 YYREEE (reference sequence). V dropped 1 base and J dropped 3; count of bases not matched to a gene: 1. The CDR3 sequence is 14 residues long. The CDR3 DNA reads as TGTGCCAGCAGCTTGCAGGGGGCGACAGATACGCAGTATTTT. The encoded protein is CASSLQGATDTQYF.

This sequence joins TRBV4-1 and TRBJ2-5, with D maybe TRBD2 (6 bases). The ends were cut back, 0 bases at V and 0 bases at J, with 11 bases in the middle. The germline V gene encodes CDR1 MGHRA and CDR2 YSYEKL. The CDR3 spans 16 residues. The CDR3 nucleotides are TGCGCCAGCAGCCAAGATAGCGGAGGGTACCAAGAGACCCAGTACTTC. This encodes CASSQDSGGYQETQYF.

The V gene is TRBV4-3, the J gene TRBJ1-1; D call uncertain. This CDR3 is built from 15 residues. Germline V gene lookup returns CDR1 LGHNA and CDR2 YSLEER. Trimming cost V 0 bases and J 0 bases, with 8 bases left between them. The CDR3 protein is CASSQDPMVNTEAFF. In DNA form, the CDR3 reads TGCGCCAGCAGCCAAGATCCTATGGTGAACACTGAAGCTTTCTTT.

In this sample, this clone turned up a few times. The J gene is TRBJ2-7, the V gene TRBV18, with D tentatively TRBD2 (6 bases). CDR3 length equals 16 residues. From germline, CDR1 is KGHSH and CDR2 LQKENI. V was clipped by 6 bases and J by 3 bases, with 21 bases between them. The CDR3 nucleotides are TGTGCCAGCTCTATTACCCCGGGGGATGAGGTCTACGAGCAGTACTTC. Translated: CASSITPGDEVYEQYF.

The chain carries TRBV29-1 and TRBJ2-5; D gene unclear. The V gene's germline CDR1 is SQVTM and CDR2 ANQGSEA. The CDR3 consists of 13 residues. Trimming cost V 6 bases and J 1 base, with 12 bases left between them. CDR3 in amino acids: CSVAQVPQETQYF. The DNA for the CDR3 is TGCAGCGTGGCCCAGGTACCCCAAGAGACCCAGTACTTC.

V and J are TRBV18 and TRBJ1-3; D is undetermined. The CDR3 covers 15 residues. The V end lost 8 bases, the J end lost 0 bases, and 14 bases lay between the germline ends. Germline V gene sequence: CDR1 KGHSH, CDR2 LQKENI. The CDR3 DNA follows: TGTGCCAGCCCGCCCGACGGGAACTCTGGAAACACCATATATTTT. This translates into CASPPDGNSGNTIYF.

About this clone: A junction end diverges from the germline sequence, so it may reflect a read error. The chain has TRBV7-7 and TRBJ2-2, with 11 bases fitting TRBD2. From germline, CDR1 is SSHAT and CDR2 FNYEAQ (reference sequence). This CDR3 comprises 17 residues. The CDR3 sequence: CASSPTRLAGLAGELFF. CDR3 DNA: TGTGCTAGCAGCCCGACCAGACTAGCGGGGTTAGCCGGGGAGCTGTTTTTT. The variable domain in full, with the rest retrieved from reference TRBV7-7 and TRBJ2-2, is GAGVSQSPRYKVTKRGQDVTLRCDPISSHATLYWYQQALGQGPEFLTYFNYEAQPDKSGLPSDRFSAERPEGSISTLTIQRTEQRDSAMYRCASSPTRLAGLAGELFFGEGSRLTVL.

This clone was detected only once. The chain uses TRBV3-1 (or the pseudogene TRBV3-2) and TRBJ2-7, with 9 bases identical to TRBD2. This CDR3 has 17 amino acids. Germline CDR1 reads LGHDT; CDR2 reads YNNKEL (reference sequence). The J segment lost 4 bases and the V segment lost 1 base, leaving 11 bases of the junction unmatched. The CDR3 loop is CASSQGARIAGAYEQYF. The CDR3 DNA is TGTGCCAGCAGCCAAGGGGCCAGGATAGCGGGGGCTTACGAGCAGTACTTC.

This clone was picked up one time. The chain has TRBV18 and TRBJ2-3, with D perhaps matching TRBD1 or TRBD2 (6 bases each). The CDR3 is made up of 15 amino acids. V was pared by 7 bases and J by 0 bases, with 14 bases between. Germline V gene lookup returns CDR1 KGHSH and CDR2 LQKENI. CDR3 in DNA: TGTGCCAGCTGTGCTACAGGGACTAGCACAGATACGCAGTATTTT. It is translated as CASCATGTSTDTQYF.

V usage is TRBV7-2 and J usage is TRBJ2-7; D call uncertain. Germline V CDR1 and CDR2: SGHTA, FQGNSA. The CDR3 contains 14 residues. Between the trimmed V and J ends, which lost 5 bases and 3 bases, there was a span of 14 bases. The CDR3 sequence is CASSPTLGNYEQYF. The CDR3 nucleotides are TGTGCCAGCAGCCCCACATTAGGAAACTACGAGCAGTACTTC.

This clone was found once. The genes are TRBV12-5 and TRBJ2-2; TRBD1 might be the D (6 bases). Germline loops: CDR1 LGHNT, CDR2 FRNRAP. This CDR3 is built from 17 residues. With 0 bases removed from V and 5 bases from J, the gap between germline ends came to 16 bases. The CDR3 bases are TGTGCTAGTGGTTTGGTGGTAGGGGGAGTGGTGACCGGGGAGCTGTTTTTT. Protein product: CASGLVVGGVVTGELFF.

The rearrangement uses TRBV12-5 and TRBJ2-5; the D is unclear. CDR3 length: 13 amino acids. Trimming cost V 7 bases and J 0 bases, with 9 bases left between them. CDR1 LGHNT and CDR2 FRNRAP come from the germline V gene. The CDR3 here is CASVPPNQETQYF. CDR3 coding DNA: TGTGCTAGTGTTCCCCCCAACCAAGAGACCCAGTACTTC.

This clone was detected only a few times. CDR3 nucleotides: TGCGCCAGCAGCCCCAACCCGGGGATACGGCACACTGAAGCTTTCTTT. This sequence encodes CASSPNPGIRHTEAFF. The chain recombines TRBV5-1 with TRBJ1-1; D call uncertain. V lost 4 bases and J lost 3, with 19 bases in between. CDR3 size: 16 residues. From germline, CDR1 is SGHRS and CDR2 YFSETQ.

The chain employs TRBV5-5 and TRBJ1-1; the D gene is possibly TRBD1 (6 bases). Per the germline V gene, CDR1 is SGHKS and CDR2 is YYEKEE (reference sequence). The CDR3 consists of 15 residues. The V end lost 4 bases, the J end lost 5 bases, and 18 bases lay between the germline ends. CDR3 DNA sequence: TGTGCCAGCAGCCCGCAACAGGGAGGGGGGACTGAAGCTTTCTTT. Protein product: CASSPQQGGGTEAFF.

The V gene is TRBV19, the J gene TRBJ2-5; no clear D gene. The V end lost 6 bases, the J end lost 4 bases, and 9 bases lay between the germline ends. The CDR3 covers 12 residues. Germline V gene lookup returns CDR1 LNHDA and CDR2 SQIVND (reference sequence). The CDR3 here is CASSRMGETQYF. Here the CDR3 DNA reads TGTGCCAGTAGCCGAATGGGAGAGACCCAGTACTTC.

This clone has more than one count but fewer than ten. J is TRBJ1-1 and V is TRBV18; TRBD1 might be the D (6 bases). Trimming removed 1 base from V and 6 bases from J, with 12 bases in between. The germline V gene encodes CDR1 KGHSH and CDR2 LQKENI. CDR3 size: 14 residues. The CDR3: CASSPRLQGSEAFF. CDR3 bases: TGTGCCAGCTCACCACGCTTACAGGGATCTGAAGCTTTCTTT.

This rearrangement joins TRBV2 to TRBJ1-6, with a possible D match to TRBD1 (5 bases). There are 13 residues in the CDR3. Trimming pared 7 bases from V and 7 bases from J, leaving 11 bases between. Looked up from germline, CDR1 is SNHLY and CDR2 is FYNNEI. CDR3 amino acids: CASNLRDNSPLHF. For the CDR3, the DNA is TGTGCCAGCAATCTAAGGGACAATTCACCCCTCCACTTT.

This clone turned up a few times. The chain recombines TRBV6-2 or TRBV6-3 with TRBJ2-5; D is perhaps TRBD1 (6 bases). V lost 5 bases to trimming and J lost 5 bases, with 21 bases between them. The germline gives CDR1 MNHEY, CDR2 SVGEGT. This CDR3 has 16 amino acids. CDR3 DNA sequence: TGTGCCAGCAGTCCCCACAGGGCCCCAACTGGGGAGACCCAGTACTTC. Its translation: CASSPHRAPTGETQYF.

The genes are TRBV9 and TRBJ1-1, with D possibly matching TRBD1 (6 bases). The CDR3 runs 12 residues. The germline V gene has CDR1 SGDLS and CDR2 YYNGEE. V was trimmed by 4 bases and J by 11 bases, leaving 15 bases between them. CDR3 DNA: TGTGCCAGCAGCTCCGCGGGGGCTGGGGCTTTCTTT. It encodes CASSSAGAGAFF.

There are a few counts of this clone. This chain links TRBV5-1 with TRBJ1-2; 7 positions agree with TRBD1. CDR1 is SGHRS, CDR2 YFSETQ, per germline. CDR3 length: 15 amino acids. Germline trimming cut 0 bases from V and 0 bases from J; bases unmatched to any gene: 2. In nucleotides, the CDR3 is TGCGCCAGCAGCTTGGAAACAGGGGCTAACTATGGCTACACCTTC. Translated: CASSLETGANYGYTF.

The V and J genes are TRBV5-1 and TRBJ2-7; D gene unclear. The V and J ends lost 1 base and 2 bases respectively, with 13 bases between them. The CDR3 sequence is 15 residues long. Germline CDR1 and CDR2: SGHRS and YFSETQ. CDR3 amino acids: CASSLTEADTYEQYF. In nucleotides, the CDR3 is TGCGCCAGCAGCTTGACCGAGGCGGATACCTACGAGCAGTACTTC.